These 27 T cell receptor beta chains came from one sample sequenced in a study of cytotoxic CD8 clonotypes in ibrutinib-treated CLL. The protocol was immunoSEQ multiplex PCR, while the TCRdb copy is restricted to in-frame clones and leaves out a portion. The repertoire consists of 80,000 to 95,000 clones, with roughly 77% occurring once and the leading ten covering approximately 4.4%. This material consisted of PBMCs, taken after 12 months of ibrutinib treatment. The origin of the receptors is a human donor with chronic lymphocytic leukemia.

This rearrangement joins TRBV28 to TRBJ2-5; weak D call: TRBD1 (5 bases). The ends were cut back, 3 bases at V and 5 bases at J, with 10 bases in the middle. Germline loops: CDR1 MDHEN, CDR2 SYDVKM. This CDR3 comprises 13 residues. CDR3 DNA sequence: TGTGCCAGCAGTTTTTCAGCAGGGGAGACCCAGTACTTC. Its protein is CASSFSAGETQYF.

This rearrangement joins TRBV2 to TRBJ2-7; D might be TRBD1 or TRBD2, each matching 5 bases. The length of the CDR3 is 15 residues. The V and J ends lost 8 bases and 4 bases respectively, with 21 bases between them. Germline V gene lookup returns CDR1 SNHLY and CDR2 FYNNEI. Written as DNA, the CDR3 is TGTGCCAGCGCTCTGGTGGGGGAGACCCAATACGAGCAGTACTTC. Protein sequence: CASALVGETQYEQYF.

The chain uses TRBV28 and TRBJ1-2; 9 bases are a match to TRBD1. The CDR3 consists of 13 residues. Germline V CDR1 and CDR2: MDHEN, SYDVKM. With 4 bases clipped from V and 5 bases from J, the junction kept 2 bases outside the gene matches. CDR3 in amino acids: CASSSGQGYGYTF. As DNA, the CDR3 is TGTGCCAGCAGTTCCGGACAGGGGTATGGCTACACCTTC.

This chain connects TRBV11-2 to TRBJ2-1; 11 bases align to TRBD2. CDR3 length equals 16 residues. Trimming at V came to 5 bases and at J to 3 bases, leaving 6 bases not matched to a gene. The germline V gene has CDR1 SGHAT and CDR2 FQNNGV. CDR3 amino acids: CASSPHLAGGYNEQFF. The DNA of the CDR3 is TGTGCCAGCAGCCCCCATCTAGCGGGAGGCTACAATGAGCAGTTCTTC.

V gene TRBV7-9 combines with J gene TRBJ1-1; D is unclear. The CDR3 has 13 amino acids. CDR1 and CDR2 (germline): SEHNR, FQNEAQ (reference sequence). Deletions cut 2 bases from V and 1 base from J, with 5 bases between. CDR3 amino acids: CASSLYRNTEAFF. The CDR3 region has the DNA TGTGCCAGCAGCTTATACAGGAACACTGAAGCTTTCTTT.

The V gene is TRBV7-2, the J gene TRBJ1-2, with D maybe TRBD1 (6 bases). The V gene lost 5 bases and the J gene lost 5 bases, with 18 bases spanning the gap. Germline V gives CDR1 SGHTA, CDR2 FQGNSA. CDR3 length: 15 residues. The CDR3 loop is CASSPTSGGAYGYTF. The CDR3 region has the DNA TGTGCCAGCAGCCCCACCTCCGGGGGCGCTTATGGCTACACCTTC.

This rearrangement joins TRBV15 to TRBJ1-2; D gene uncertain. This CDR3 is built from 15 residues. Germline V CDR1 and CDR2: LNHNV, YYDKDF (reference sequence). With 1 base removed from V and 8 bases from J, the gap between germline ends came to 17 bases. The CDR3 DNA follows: TGTGCCACCAGCAGAGCGCCGGGAGGGATGAGGGGCTACACCTTC. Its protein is CATSRAPGGMRGYTF.

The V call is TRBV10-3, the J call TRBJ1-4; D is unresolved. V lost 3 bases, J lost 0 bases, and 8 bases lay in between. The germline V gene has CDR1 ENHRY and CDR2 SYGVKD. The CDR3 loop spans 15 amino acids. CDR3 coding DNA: TGTGCCATCAGTGACTCTGGGGCAACTAATGAAAAACTGTTTTTT. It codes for CAISDSGATNEKLFF.

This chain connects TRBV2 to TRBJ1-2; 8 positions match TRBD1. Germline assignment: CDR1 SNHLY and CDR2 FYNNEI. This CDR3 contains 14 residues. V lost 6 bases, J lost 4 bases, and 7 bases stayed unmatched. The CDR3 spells CASRTTGGVYGYTF. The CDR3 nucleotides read TGTGCCAGCAGAACAACAGGGGGGGTCTATGGCTACACCTTC. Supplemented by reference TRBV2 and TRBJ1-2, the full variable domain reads EPEVTQTPSHQVTQMGQEVILRCVPISNHLYFYWYRQILGQKVEFLVSFYNNEISEKSEIFDDQFSVERPDGSNFTLKIRSTKLEDSAMYFCASRTTGGVYGYTFGSGTRLTVV.

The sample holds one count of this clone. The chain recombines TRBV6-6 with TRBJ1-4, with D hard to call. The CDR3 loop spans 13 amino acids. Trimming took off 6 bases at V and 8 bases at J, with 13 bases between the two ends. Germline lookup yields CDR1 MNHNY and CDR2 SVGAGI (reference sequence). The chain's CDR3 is CASSPTPWEKLFF. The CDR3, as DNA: TGTGCCAGCAGCCCCACCCCCTGGGAAAAACTGTTTTTT.

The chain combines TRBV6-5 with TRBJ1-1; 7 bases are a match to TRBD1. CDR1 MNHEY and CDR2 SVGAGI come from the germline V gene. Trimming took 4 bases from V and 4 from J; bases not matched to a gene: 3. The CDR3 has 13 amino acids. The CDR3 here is CASSFSGGTEAFF. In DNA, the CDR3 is TGTGCCAGCAGTTTCTCAGGGGGCACTGAAGCTTTCTTT.

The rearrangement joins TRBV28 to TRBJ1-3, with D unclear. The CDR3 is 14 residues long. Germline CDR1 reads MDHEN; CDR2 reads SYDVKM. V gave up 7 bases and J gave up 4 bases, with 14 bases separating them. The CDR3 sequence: CASTGGPGGNTIYF. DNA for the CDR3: TGTGCCAGCACCGGAGGGCCGGGAGGAAACACCATATATTTT.

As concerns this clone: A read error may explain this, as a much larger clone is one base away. The DNA of the CDR3 is TGCAACGTTGCTTGGGGTGCGGGTGGGCAGTACTTC. Translation: CNVAWGAGGQYF. This rearrangement joins TRBV29-1 to TRBJ2-7; D is perhaps TRBD2 (5 bases). Per the germline V gene, CDR1 is SQVTM and CDR2 is ANQGSEA. The CDR3 length is 12 residues.

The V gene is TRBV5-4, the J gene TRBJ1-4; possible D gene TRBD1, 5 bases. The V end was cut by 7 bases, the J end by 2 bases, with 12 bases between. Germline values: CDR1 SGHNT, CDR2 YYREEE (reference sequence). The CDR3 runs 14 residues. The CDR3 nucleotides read TGTGCCAGCGCTGGGGGGAGCACTAATGAAAAACTGTTTTTT. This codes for CASAGGSTNEKLFF.

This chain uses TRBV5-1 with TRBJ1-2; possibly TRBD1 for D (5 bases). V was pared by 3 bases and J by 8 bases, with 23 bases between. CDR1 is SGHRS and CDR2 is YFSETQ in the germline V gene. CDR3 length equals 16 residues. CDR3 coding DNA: TGCGCCAGCAGCTGGGGACCGGGAGACCCTATTCGGGGCTACACCTTC. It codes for CASSWGPGDPIRGYTF.

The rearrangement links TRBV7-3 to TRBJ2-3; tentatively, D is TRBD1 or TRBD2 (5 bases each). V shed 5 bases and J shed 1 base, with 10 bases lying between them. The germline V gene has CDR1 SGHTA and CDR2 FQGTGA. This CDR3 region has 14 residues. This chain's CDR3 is CASSGGWGTDTQYF. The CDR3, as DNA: TGTGCCAGCAGCGGGGGTTGGGGCACAGATACGCAGTATTTT.

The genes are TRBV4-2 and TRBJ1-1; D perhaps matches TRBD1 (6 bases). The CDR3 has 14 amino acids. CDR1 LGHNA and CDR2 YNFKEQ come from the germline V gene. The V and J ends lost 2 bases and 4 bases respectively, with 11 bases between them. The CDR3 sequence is CASSQRGGGTEAFF. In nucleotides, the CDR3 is TGTGCCAGCAGCCAAAGGGGGGGCGGCACTGAAGCTTTCTTT.

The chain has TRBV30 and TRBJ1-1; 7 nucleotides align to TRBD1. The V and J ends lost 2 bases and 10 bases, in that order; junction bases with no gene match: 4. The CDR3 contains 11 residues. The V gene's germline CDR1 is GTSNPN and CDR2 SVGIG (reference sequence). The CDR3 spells CAWSLAGGAFF. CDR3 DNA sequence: TGTGCCTGGAGTTTGGCAGGGGGAGCTTTCTTT.

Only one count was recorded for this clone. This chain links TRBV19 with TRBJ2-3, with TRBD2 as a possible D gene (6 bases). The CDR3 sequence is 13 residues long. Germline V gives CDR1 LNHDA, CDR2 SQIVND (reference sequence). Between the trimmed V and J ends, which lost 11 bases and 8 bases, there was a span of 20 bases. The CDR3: CASGELRGRTQYF. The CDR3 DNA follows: TGTGCCTCGGGGGAACTAAGGGGTCGTACGCAGTATTTT.

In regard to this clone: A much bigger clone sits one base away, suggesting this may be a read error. This chain's CDR3 is CVSSLVGGRAYEQYF. The CDR3 DNA reads as TGTGTCAGCAGCTTGGTTGGCGGGAGGGCCTACGAGCAGTACTTC. This rearrangement joins TRBV5-6 to TRBJ2-7; the match to TRBD2 covers 9 bases. Germline V lookup: CDR1 SGHDT, CDR2 YYEEEE. The CDR3 sequence is 15 residues long.

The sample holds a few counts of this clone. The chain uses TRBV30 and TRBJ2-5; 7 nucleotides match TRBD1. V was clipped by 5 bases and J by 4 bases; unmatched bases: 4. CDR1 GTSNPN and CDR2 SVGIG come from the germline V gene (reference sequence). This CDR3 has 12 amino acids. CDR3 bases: TGTGCCTGGGACAGGGCAGGAGAGACCCAGTACTTC. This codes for CAWDRAGETQYF.

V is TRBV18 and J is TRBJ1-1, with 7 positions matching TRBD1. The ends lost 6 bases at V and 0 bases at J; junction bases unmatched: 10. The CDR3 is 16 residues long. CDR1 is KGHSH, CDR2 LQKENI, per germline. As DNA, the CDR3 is TGTGCCAGCTCGGTTCGGGACAGTCTAATGAACACTGAAGCTTTCTTT. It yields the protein CASSVRDSLMNTEAFF.

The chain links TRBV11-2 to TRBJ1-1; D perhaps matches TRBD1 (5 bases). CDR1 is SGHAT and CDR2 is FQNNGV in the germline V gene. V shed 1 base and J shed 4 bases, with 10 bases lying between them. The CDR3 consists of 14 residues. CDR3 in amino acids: CASSLVGGGTEAFF. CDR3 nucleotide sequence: TGTGCCAGCAGCTTAGTGGGGGGGGGCACTGAAGCTTTCTTT.

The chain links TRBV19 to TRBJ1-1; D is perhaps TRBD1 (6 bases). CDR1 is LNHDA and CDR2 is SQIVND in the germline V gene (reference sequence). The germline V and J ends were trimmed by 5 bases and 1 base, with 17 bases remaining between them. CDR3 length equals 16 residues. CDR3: CASSAWGQGQNTEAFF. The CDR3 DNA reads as TGTGCCAGTAGTGCCTGGGGGCAGGGACAGAACACTGAAGCTTTCTTT.

This CDR3 reads CASSARDGAYEQYF. CDR3 DNA: TGTGCCAGCAGCGCCCGGGACGGGGCCTACGAGCAGTACTTC. V and J are TRBV7-9 and TRBJ2-7; D possibly matches TRBD1 or TRBD2 (5 bases each). V dropped 5 bases and J dropped 2 bases, with 13 bases sitting between them. The germline CDR1 and CDR2 sequences are SEHNR and FQNEAQ (reference sequence). This CDR3 is 14 amino acids long.

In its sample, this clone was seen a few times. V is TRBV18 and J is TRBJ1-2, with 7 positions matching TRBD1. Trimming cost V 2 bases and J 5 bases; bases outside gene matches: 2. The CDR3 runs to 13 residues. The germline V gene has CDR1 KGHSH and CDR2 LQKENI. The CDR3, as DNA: TGTGCCAGCTCACCAGCCAGGGGGTATGGCTACACCTTC. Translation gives CASSPARGYGYTF. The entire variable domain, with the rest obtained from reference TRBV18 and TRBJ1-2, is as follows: NAGVMQNPRHLVRRRGQEARLRCSPMKGHSHVYWYRQLPEEGLKFMVYLQKENIIDESGMPKERFSAEFPKEGPSILRIQQVVRGDSAAYFCASSPARGYGYTFGSGTRLTVV.

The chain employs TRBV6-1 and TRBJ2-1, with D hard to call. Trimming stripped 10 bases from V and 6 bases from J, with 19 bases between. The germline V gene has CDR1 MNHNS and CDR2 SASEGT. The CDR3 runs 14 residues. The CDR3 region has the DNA TGTGCCACCCGGTTGGGTGTGTGGGGCAATGAGCAGTTCTTC. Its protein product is CATRLGVWGNEQFF.